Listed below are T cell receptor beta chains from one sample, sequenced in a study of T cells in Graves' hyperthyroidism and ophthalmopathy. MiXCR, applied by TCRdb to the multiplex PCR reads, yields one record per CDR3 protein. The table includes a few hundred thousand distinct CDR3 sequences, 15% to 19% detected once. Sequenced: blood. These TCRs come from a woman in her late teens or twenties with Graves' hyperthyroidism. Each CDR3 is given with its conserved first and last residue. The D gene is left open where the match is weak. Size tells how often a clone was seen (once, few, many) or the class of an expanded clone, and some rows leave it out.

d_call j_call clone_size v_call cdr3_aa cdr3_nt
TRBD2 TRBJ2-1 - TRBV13 CASSPTSGSRQADEQFF TGTGCCAGCAGCCCAACTAGCGGGAGCCGACAGGCGGATGAGCAGTTCTTC
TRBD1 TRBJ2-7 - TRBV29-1 CSVDTQGAGEQYF TGCAGCGTTGACACCCAGGGGGCGGGGGAGCAGTACTTC
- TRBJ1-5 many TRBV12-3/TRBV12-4 CASSSNKGANQPQHF TGTGCCAGCAGCTCCAACAAGGGAGCCAATCAGCCCCAGCATTTT
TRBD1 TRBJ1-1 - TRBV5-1 CASSLGLAGTGTEAFF TGCGCCAGCAGCTTGGGCCTCGCAGGGACAGGGACTGAGGCTTTCTTT
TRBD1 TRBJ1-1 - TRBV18 CASSPTGTGFFMNTEAFF TGTGCCAGCTCACCGACCGGGACAGGGTTTTTCATGAACACTGAAGCTTTCTTT
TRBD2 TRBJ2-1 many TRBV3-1 CASSRLGVAGAQYNEQFF TGTGCCAGCAGCCGCCTGGGAGTAGCGGGAGCTCAGTACAATGAGCAGTTCTTC
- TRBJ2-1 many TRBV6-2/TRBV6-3 CASDGQGVNGGNEQFF TGTGCCAGCGATGGGCAGGGGGTCAATGGAGGGAATGAGCAGTTCTTC
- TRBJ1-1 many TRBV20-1 CSARDSATEAFF TGCAGTGCCAGAGACAGTGCCACTGAAGCTTTCTTT
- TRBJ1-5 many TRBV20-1 CSGAVRNQPQHF TGCAGTGGGGCCGTGCGCAATCAGCCCCAGCATTTT
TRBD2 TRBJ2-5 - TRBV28 CASSLRGGAGTQYF TGTGCCAGCAGTTTACGCGGGGGGGCGGGGACCCAGTACTTC
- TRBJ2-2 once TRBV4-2 CASSQVKENTGELFF TGTGCCAGCAGCCAAGTTAAAGAGAACACCGGGGAGCTGTTTTTT
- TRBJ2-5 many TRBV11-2 CASSLEGGQETQYF TGTGCCAGCAGCTTAGAAGGCGGACAAGAGACCCAGTACTTC
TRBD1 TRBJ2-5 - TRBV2 CASSWGTGETQYF TGTGCCAGCAGCTGGGGGACAGGCGAGACCCAGTACTTC
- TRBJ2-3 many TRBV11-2 CASSLEGSKTDTQYF TGTGCCAGCAGCTTAGAAGGGAGTAAGACAGATACGCAGTATTTT
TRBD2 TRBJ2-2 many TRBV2 CASSAPRGGNTGELFF TGTGCCAGCAGTGCCCCACGGGGGGGCAACACCGGGGAGCTGTTTTTT
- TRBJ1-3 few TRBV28 CASSPSRVNTIYF TGTGCCAGCAGTCCATCAAGGGTAAACACCATATATTTT
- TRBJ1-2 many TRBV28 CASSLGGLPYTF TGTGCCAGCAGTTTAGGGGGCCTCCCGTACACCTTC
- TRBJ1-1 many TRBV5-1 CASSSPPGHLNTEAFF TGCGCCAGCAGCTCCCCCCCGGGACACTTAAACACTGAAGCTTTCTTT
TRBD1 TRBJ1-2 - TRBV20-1 CSAKTGTNYGYTF TGCAGTGCCAAGACAGGGACGAACTATGGCTACACCTTC
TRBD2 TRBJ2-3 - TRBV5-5 CASSLFSGRGGTDTQYF TGTGCCAGCAGCTTGTTTAGCGGGAGGGGCGGCACAGATACGCAGTATTTT
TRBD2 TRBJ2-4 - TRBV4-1 CASSRGLAGGITKNIQYF TGCGCCAGCAGCCGCGGACTAGCGGGGGGTATAACCAAAAACATTCAGTACTTC
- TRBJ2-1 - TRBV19 CASSIGSRYNEQFF TGTGCCAGTAGTATAGGTTCGAGGTACAATGAGCAGTTCTTC
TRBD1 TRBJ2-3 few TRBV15 CATSRDNTGGRTDTQYF TGTGCCACCAGCAGAGATAATACAGGGGGACGCACAGATACGCAGTATTTT
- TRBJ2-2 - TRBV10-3 CAISAPVEGLPNTGELFF TGTGCCATCAGTGCCCCAGTGGAAGGACTCCCGAACACCGGGGAGCTGTTTTTT